The 31 T cell receptor beta chains given below trace back to one sample, sequenced in a study of immunodeficiency. Data came from immunoSEQ multiplex PCR; TCRdb stores just in-frame clones and leaves some out. The data show 900 to 1,200 clones, approximately 91% seen once. The sequenced sample was CD8+ T cells from blood. These receptor sequences come from a female donor.

The V call is TRBV2, the J call TRBJ1-1; D remains unclear. Germline lookup yields CDR1 SNHLY and CDR2 FYNNEI. The V end was cut by 5 bases, the J end by 3 bases, with 13 bases between. The CDR3 runs 14 residues. The CDR3 spells CASSSPSVDTEAFF. Here the CDR3 DNA reads TGTGCCAGCAGTTCCCCGAGTGTGGACACTGAAGCTTTCTTT.

This chain joins TRBV5-4 and TRBJ2-5; 7 bases agree with TRBD2. The V gene end was trimmed by 0 bases and the J gene end by 8 bases; junction bases not matched to a gene: 7. Germline values: CDR1 SGHNT, CDR2 YYREEE (reference sequence). The CDR3 is made up of 14 amino acids. Here the CDR3 reads CASSLVAGERTQYF. The CDR3 DNA is TGTGCCAGCAGCTTGGTGGCGGGGGAACGAACCCAGTACTTC.

The CDR3 coding sequence is TGTGCCAGCAGCGTAGGTTCCCCGAACAATGAGCAGTTCTTC. Translation gives CASSVGSPNNEQFF. The chain joins TRBV9 to TRBJ2-1; D remains ambiguous. This CDR3 region has 14 residues. Germline CDR1 SGDLS, CDR2 YYNGEE. Trimming took off 0 bases at V and 5 bases at J, with 9 bases between the two ends. The full variable domain, completed using reference TRBV9 and TRBJ2-1, is DSGVTQTPKHLITATGQRVTLRCSPRSGDLSVYWYQQSLDQGLQFLIQYYNGEERAKGNILERFSAQQFPDLHSELNLSSLELGDSALYFCASSVGSPNNEQFFGPGTRLTVL.

This sequence joins TRBV9 and TRBJ2-1; 11 bases are shared with TRBD1. This CDR3 region has 15 residues. Per germline, CDR1 SGDLS and CDR2 YYNGEE. V gave up 3 bases and J gave up 6 bases; unmatched junction bases: 5. CDR3 in DNA: TGTGCCAGCAGCGCTTGGACAGGGGGCATCAATGAGCAGTTCTTC. Protein product: CASSAWTGGINEQFF.

The chain couples TRBV5-6 to TRBJ1-1; D might be TRBD1 (5 bases). The V end lost 0 bases, the J end lost 3 bases, and 15 bases lay between the germline ends. The CDR3 contains 16 residues. CDR1 and CDR2 from the germline V gene are SGHDT and YYEEEE. This chain's CDR3 is CASSLGQGLEDTEAFF. Written as DNA, the CDR3 is TGTGCCAGCAGCTTGGGTCAGGGCCTAGAGGACACTGAAGCTTTCTTT.

J is TRBJ2-3 and V is TRBV9, with TRBD1 as a possible D gene (6 bases). Germline CDR1 SGDLS, CDR2 YYNGEE. V lost 0 bases, J lost 0 bases, and 14 bases lay in between. This CDR3 is 17 amino acids long. CDR3: CASSVVPSGQSTDTQYF. CDR3 nucleotides: TGTGCCAGCAGCGTAGTTCCCAGCGGACAGAGCACAGATACGCAGTATTTT.

The chain links TRBV19 to TRBJ2-1, with TRBD2 as a possible D gene (6 bases). The V end was cut by 3 bases, the J end by 8 bases, with 20 bases between. Germline V gene data show CDR1 as LNHDA and CDR2 as SQIVND (reference sequence). This CDR3 spans 16 amino acids. The CDR3 spells CASSITETRLFDEQFF. For the CDR3, the DNA is TGTGCCAGTAGTATTACCGAGACTAGGCTTTTCGATGAGCAGTTCTTC.

The J gene is TRBJ2-7, the V gene TRBV2; 11 bases agree with TRBD2. V shed 5 bases and J 4 bases; nucleotides not matched to a gene: 4. The CDR3 totals 14 residues. The germline gives CDR1 SNHLY, CDR2 FYNNEI. CDR3 region: CASSTSGGSYEQYF. The DNA of the CDR3 is TGTGCCAGCAGTACTAGCGGGGGATCGTACGAGCAGTACTTC. The full variable domain, in which reference TRBV2 and TRBJ2-7 provide the parts outside the CDR3, is EPEVTQTPSHQVTQMGQEVILRCVPISNHLYFYWYRQILGQKVEFLVSFYNNEISEKSEIFDDQFSVERPDGSNFTLKIRSTKLEDSAMYFCASSTSGGSYEQYFGPGTRLTVT.

In its sample, this clone was seen once. J is TRBJ2-5 and V is TRBV7-9, with TRBD1 identical over 8 bases. The germline V gene has CDR1 SEHNR and CDR2 FQNEAQ (reference sequence). With 0 bases clipped from V and 5 bases from J, the junction kept 5 bases outside the gene matches. The CDR3 runs 15 residues. The CDR3 loop is CASSLADRELETQYF. The CDR3 nucleotides are TGTGCCAGCAGCTTAGCGGACAGGGAGTTGGAGACCCAGTACTTC.

The CDR3 DNA reads as TGCGCCAGCAGCCGTTGGTGGGGCGCGAACACCGGGGAGCTGTTTTTT. Protein sequence: CASSRWWGANTGELFF. The rearrangement uses TRBV4-1 and TRBJ2-2, with D perhaps matching TRBD1 (5 bases). Germline CDR1 and CDR2: MGHRA and YSYEKL. V gave up 4 bases and J gave up 0 bases, with 12 bases separating them. The CDR3 has 16 residues.

V is TRBV6-1 and J is TRBJ1-6; possibly TRBD1 for D (5 bases). Trimming removed 3 bases from V and 4 bases from J, with 19 bases in between. The CDR3 has 18 amino acids. Germline values: CDR1 MNHNS, CDR2 SASEGT. CDR3 DNA: TGTGCCAGCAGTGATGCGTGGGGGATTTGGGTTTATAATTCACCCCTCCACTTT. This gives the protein CASSDAWGIWVYNSPLHF.

The J gene is TRBJ2-7, the V gene TRBV14, with a weak D call TRBD2 (6 bases). V was trimmed by 0 bases and J by 2 bases, leaving 14 bases between them. Per the germline V gene, CDR1 is SGHDN and CDR2 is FVKESK. CDR3 length: 16 amino acids. Written as DNA, the CDR3 is TGTGCCAGCAGCCAAGATGGGCCGGGAGTGCCCTACGAGCAGTACTTC. Protein sequence: CASSQDGPGVPYEQYF. The full variable domain, its missing parts supplied by reference TRBV14 and TRBJ2-7, is EAGVTQFPSHSVIEKGQTVTLRCDPISGHDNLYWYRRVMGKEIKFLLHFVKESKQDESGMPNNRFLAERTGGTYSTLKVQPAELEDSGVYFCASSQDGPGVPYEQYFGPGTRLTVT.

J is TRBJ1-3 and V is TRBV9, with no clear D. The CDR3 is 14 amino acids. V lost 2 bases, J lost 3 bases, and 9 bases lay in between. CDR1 and CDR2 (germline): SGDLS, YYNGEE. CDR3 region: CASSVKGGGNTIYF. DNA of the CDR3: TGTGCCAGCAGCGTGAAGGGTGGTGGAAACACCATATATTTT.

The V call is TRBV10-3, the J call TRBJ2-7, with a tentative D call TRBD1 (5 bases). Trimming stripped 4 bases from V and 4 bases from J, with 14 bases between. This CDR3 region has 14 residues. The V gene's germline CDR1 is ENHRY and CDR2 SYGVKD. The CDR3 DNA follows: TGTGCCATCAGTGTAGGGGCCTTCGGGTACGAGCAGTACTTC. This gives the protein CAISVGAFGYEQYF.

This clone was seen more than once but under ten times. J is TRBJ1-1 and V is TRBV27; 9 nucleotides agree with TRBD1. V dropped 8 bases and J dropped 4; count of bases not matched to a gene: 5. The CDR3 spans 13 residues. Looked up from germline, CDR1 is MNHEY and CDR2 is SMNVEV (reference sequence). The CDR3 bases are TGTGCCAGCCGACCGGGACAGGGCACTGAAGCTTTCTTT. Protein: CASRPGQGTEAFF.

In this sample, this clone turned up once. The DNA for the CDR3 is TGTGCCAGCAGCTTTCCAAGCGAGAACATCAATGAGCAGTTCTTC. It translates to CASSFPSENINEQFF. The chain has TRBV13 and TRBJ2-1; D gene ambiguous. Germline values: CDR1 PRHDT, CDR2 FYEKMQ (reference sequence). Deletions cut 3 bases from V and 6 bases from J, with 15 bases between. The CDR3 is 15 amino acids.

This clone was observed a handful of times. The rearrangement joins TRBV9 to TRBJ2-5; TRBD2 is a possible D gene (6 bases). CDR3 length: 14 amino acids. CDR1 is SGDLS and CDR2 is YYNGEE in the germline V gene. V was shortened by 3 bases and J by 1 base, with 10 bases between the two germline ends. For the CDR3, the DNA is TGTGCCAGCAGCGGAGCCGGGAGCCAAGAGACCCAGTACTTC. Translated: CASSGAGSQETQYF.

This clone was seen only a few times. V is TRBV7-6 and J is TRBJ1-1; possible D gene TRBD1, 5 bases. V gave up 4 bases and J gave up 1 base, with 13 bases separating them. CDR3 length: 15 residues. CDR1 and CDR2 from the germline V gene are SGHVS and FNYEAQ. CDR3 sequence (DNA): TGTGCCAGCAGCTCTTGGACATCGGGGAACACTGAAGCTTTCTTT. Translated: CASSSWTSGNTEAFF.

The chain uses TRBV24-1 and TRBJ2-1; 8 bases are shared with TRBD1. Trimming cost V 4 bases and J 0 bases; bases outside gene matches: 10. Germline V gives CDR1 KGHDR, CDR2 SFDVKD. CDR3 length: 18 residues. The CDR3 DNA is TGTGCCACCAGTGACCCTGCTGGGACAGGAACCTCCTACAATGAGCAGTTCTTC. Translated, it gives CATSDPAGTGTSYNEQFF.

The V call is TRBV10-2, the J call TRBJ2-7, with D perhaps matching TRBD1 or TRBD2 (7 bases each). Trimming took off 3 bases at V and 2 bases at J, with 17 bases between the two ends. CDR1 is WSHSY and CDR2 is SAAADI in the germline V gene. The CDR3 is 16 amino acids. CDR3 sequence (DNA): TGCGCCAGCAGTGAACCGGCAGGGGGGGTCCCCTACGAGCAGTACTTC. As protein: CASSEPAGGVPYEQYF.

V usage is TRBV30 and J usage is TRBJ2-2; D not resolved. The CDR3 is 14 amino acids. With 0 bases removed from V and 3 bases from J, the gap between germline ends came to 8 bases. Germline CDR1 reads GTSNPN; CDR2 reads SVGIG (reference sequence). DNA for the CDR3: TGTGCCTGGAGTGTATCTGGTTACACCGGGGAGCTGTTTTTT. It translates to CAWSVSGYTGELFF.

The V call is TRBV5-5, the J call TRBJ2-7; D is uncertain. Germline CDR1 SGHKS, CDR2 YYEKEE (reference sequence). Between the trimmed V and J ends, which lost 3 bases and 7 bases, there was a span of 17 bases. CDR3 length equals 14 residues. The CDR3 nucleotides read TGTGCCAGCAGCTACCGTCTCGGGTTCTGGGAGCAGTACTTC. Encoded protein: CASSYRLGFWEQYF.

V gene TRBV5-1 combines with J gene TRBJ2-1, with 8 bases aligning to TRBD2. Germline V gene lookup returns CDR1 SGHRS and CDR2 YFSETQ. CDR3 length: 19 residues. V shed 0 bases, J shed 3 bases, and the junction held 14 bases outside the gene matches. The CDR3 is CASSLGGQAAGVFYNEQFF. CDR3 in DNA: TGCGCCAGCAGCTTGGGAGGCCAGGCAGCGGGAGTATTCTACAATGAGCAGTTCTTC.

About this clone: At one boundary the junction diverges from the germline segment, which might be a read error. This chain uses TRBV19 with TRBJ2-1; the match to TRBD2 covers 11 bases. CDR1 and CDR2 (germline): LNHDA, SQIVND (reference sequence). This CDR3 comprises 15 residues. CDR3 region: CASSYSGGAYNEQFF. Here the CDR3 DNA reads TGTGCCAGTAGCTATAGCGGGGGGGCCTATAATGAGCAGTTCTTC.

The chain has TRBV2 and TRBJ2-5; unclear D gene. Trimming shortened V by 3 bases and J by 3 bases, and 17 bases separated the two germline ends. The length of the CDR3 is 16 residues. In germline, CDR1 is SNHLY, CDR2 FYNNEI. CDR3 DNA sequence: TGTGCCAGCAGTGATGGGTTTTTGGGCAACGAAGAGACCCAGTACTTC. Its translation is CASSDGFLGNEETQYF. The full variable domain, completed using reference TRBV2 and TRBJ2-5, is EPEVTQTPSHQVTQMGQEVILRCVPISNHLYFYWYRQILGQKVEFLVSFYNNEISEKSEIFDDQFSVERPDGSNFTLKIRSTKLEDSAMYFCASSDGFLGNEETQYFGPGTRLLVL.

The chain uses TRBV27 and TRBJ1-5; unclear D gene. Germline CDR1 and CDR2: MNHEY and SMNVEV (reference sequence). This CDR3 contains 14 residues. V lost 2 bases to trimming and J lost 2 bases, with 7 bases between them. This CDR3 is CASSLPGRNQPQHF. The CDR3, as DNA: TGTGCCAGCAGTTTACCGGGCCGCAATCAGCCCCAGCATTTT.

The chain employs TRBV6-1 and TRBJ2-7; the match to TRBD2 covers 10 bases. Germline-derived CDR1 and CDR2 are MNHNS and SASEGT. This CDR3 is built from 15 residues. J lost 4 bases, V lost 3 bases, and 6 bases had no gene match. The CDR3 sequence: CASSESTSGIYEQYF. The CDR3 region has the DNA TGTGCCAGCAGTGAGTCTACTAGCGGGATATACGAGCAGTACTTC.

This clone has a single count. V usage is TRBV27 and J usage is TRBJ1-2; 7 bases line up with TRBD1. The CDR3 length is 13 residues. From germline, CDR1 is MNHEY and CDR2 SMNVEV (reference sequence). V was pared by 10 bases and J by 2 bases, with 7 bases of the junction left unmatched. For the CDR3, the DNA is TGTGCCACGGGAGACAGGGCCAACTATGGCTACACCTTC. It is translated as CATGDRANYGYTF.

This clone came up once. The chain has TRBV6-1 and TRBJ1-1, with D unclear. Trimming removed 2 bases at V and 5 bases at J, with 12 bases between. The length of the CDR3 is 14 residues. Germline assignment: CDR1 MNHNS and CDR2 SASEGT. The DNA for the CDR3 is TGTGCCAGCAGTGAAATGGCCTTAGGGACTGAAGCTTTCTTT. The encoded protein is CASSEMALGTEAFF.

V gene TRBV5-6 combines with J gene TRBJ1-1; D is uncertain. The ends were cut back, 2 bases at V and 0 bases at J, with 11 bases in the middle. The germline V gene encodes CDR1 SGHDT and CDR2 YYEEEE. This CDR3 is 15 amino acids long. The CDR3 DNA sequence: TGTGCCAGCAGCTTTGTAGGTCAGCTGAACACTGAAGCTTTCTTT. As protein: CASSFVGQLNTEAFF.

The V call is TRBV3-1 (or the pseudogene TRBV3-2), the J call TRBJ1-3; D may be TRBD1 (6 bases). Trimming cost V 4 bases and J 6 bases, with 13 bases left between them. The CDR3 is made up of 14 amino acids. CDR1 is LGHDT, CDR2 YNNKEL, per germline (reference sequence). The CDR3 reads CASSPKGQKNTIYF. As DNA, the CDR3 is TGTGCCAGCAGCCCGAAAGGACAGAAAAACACCATATATTTT.